These 24 T cell receptor beta chains came from one sample sequenced in a study of blood T cell repertoires in COVID-19. TCRdb's copy holds only in-frame clones and misses some; the assay was immunoSEQ multiplex PCR. The sample records some 200,000 clones, 94% being singletons. Sequenced sample: peripheral blood. These receptors all stem from a young man with COVID-19, enrolled during active disease.

The chain combines TRBV3-1 (or the pseudogene TRBV3-2) with TRBJ1-1, with a weak D call TRBD1 (6 bases). Germline-derived CDR1 and CDR2 are LGHDT and YNNKEL (reference sequence). The CDR3 is made up of 14 amino acids. Deletions cut 4 bases from V and 1 base from J, with 10 bases between. CDR3 sequence reads: CASSPGDRNTEAFF. The DNA for the CDR3 is TGTGCCAGCAGCCCAGGGGATAGGAACACTGAAGCTTTCTTT.

This chain joins TRBV7-2 and TRBJ2-7; D remains ambiguous. Germline lookup yields CDR1 SGHTA and CDR2 FQGNSA. V was pared by 1 base and J by 4 bases, with 8 bases between. The CDR3 loop spans 13 amino acids. The CDR3 DNA reads as TGTGCCAGCAGCTTAGATGCTATATACGAGCAGTACTTC. Translation gives CASSLDAIYEQYF.

V usage is TRBV3-1 (or the pseudogene TRBV3-2) and J usage is TRBJ1-5; maybe TRBD1 (6 bases). V was shortened by 0 bases and J by 7 bases, with 10 bases between the two germline ends. This CDR3 region has 14 residues. Per the germline V gene, CDR1 is LGHDT and CDR2 is YNNKEL (reference sequence). The CDR3 DNA reads TGTGCCAGCAGCCAAGATACAGGGCGCCAGCCCCAGCATTTT. It is translated as CASSQDTGRQPQHF.

The chain carries TRBV5-1 and TRBJ1-5; 10 bases line up with TRBD1. The CDR3 runs 14 residues. V lost 3 bases, J lost 5 bases, and 2 bases stayed unmatched. Germline CDR1 reads SGHRS; CDR2 reads YFSETQ. CDR3 residues: CASSWGTGDQPQHF. The CDR3 region has the DNA TGCGCCAGCAGCTGGGGGACAGGGGATCAGCCCCAGCATTTT.

The chain recombines TRBV6-5 with TRBJ2-5; 8 bases map to TRBD2. V shed 2 bases, J shed 4 bases, and the junction held 0 bases outside the gene matches. The CDR3 has 13 residues. CDR1 and CDR2 (germline): MNHEY, SVGAGI. The CDR3 sequence: CASSYSGGETQYF. The CDR3 region has the DNA TGTGCCAGCAGTTACAGCGGGGGAGAGACCCAGTACTTC.

The chain recombines TRBV19 with TRBJ2-3; tentative D call: TRBD2 (5 bases). The CDR3 is 14 residues long. The V end lost 3 bases, the J end lost 4 bases, and 11 bases lay between the germline ends. Per germline, CDR1 LNHDA and CDR2 SQIVND (reference sequence). CDR3 residues: CASSMAGSPDTQYF. The CDR3 nucleotides read TGTGCCAGTAGTATGGCGGGTTCCCCAGATACGCAGTATTTT.

The sample holds a few counts of this clone. The chain joins TRBV3-1 (or the pseudogene TRBV3-2) to TRBJ1-5; D not resolved. This CDR3 has 13 amino acids. The V end lost 1 base, the J end lost 4 bases, and 5 bases lay between the germline ends. Germline-derived CDR1 and CDR2 are LGHDT and YNNKEL (reference sequence). The CDR3 protein is CASSQGENQPQHF. In DNA form, the CDR3 reads TGTGCCAGCAGCCAAGGGGAGAATCAGCCCCAGCATTTT.

The chain is built from TRBV6-5 and TRBJ1-6; D is uncertain. This CDR3 has 13 residues. V lost 4 bases to trimming and J lost 8 bases, with 9 bases between them. Germline assignment: CDR1 MNHEY and CDR2 SVGAGI. CDR3 residues: CASSSTEYSPLHF. CDR3 nucleotides: TGTGCCAGCAGTTCAACGGAGTATTCACCCCTCCACTTT.

V usage is TRBV5-1 and J usage is TRBJ2-7; D is perhaps TRBD2 (5 bases). V dropped 0 bases and J dropped 2 bases, with 9 bases sitting between them. The CDR3 is made up of 14 amino acids. Germline V CDR1 and CDR2: SGHRS, YFSETQ. The CDR3 reads CASSLAGMAYEQYF. In DNA form, the CDR3 reads TGCGCCAGCAGCTTGGCCGGGATGGCCTACGAGCAGTACTTC.

DNA for the CDR3: TGTGCCAGCAGTTACTGGAGGGATGGTGGAAACACCATATATTTT. Its translation: CASSYWRDGGNTIYF. The genes are TRBV6-5 and TRBJ1-3; no definite D call. V gave up 1 base and J gave up 3 bases, with 10 bases separating them. This CDR3 region has 15 residues. Germline V lookup: CDR1 MNHEY, CDR2 SVGAGI.

The chain links TRBV6-6 to TRBJ2-7; D possibly corresponds to TRBD1 (5 bases). The CDR3 spans 18 residues. V was clipped by 5 bases and J by 0 bases, with 23 bases between them. From germline, CDR1 is MNHNY and CDR2 SVGAGI (reference sequence). The CDR3 sequence is CASSPLVQGRLSSYEQYF. The CDR3 bases are TGTGCCAGCAGTCCGCTGGTCCAGGGAAGGCTGAGCTCCTACGAGCAGTACTTC.

This chain connects TRBV19 to TRBJ2-7; D might be TRBD1 (5 bases). Germline CDR1 LNHDA, CDR2 SQIVND (reference sequence). The CDR3 totals 14 residues. The V gene lost 1 base and the J gene lost 1 base, with 8 bases spanning the gap. CDR3 nucleotide sequence: TGTGCCAGTAGTATAGTTGCAGGGTCCTACGAGCAGTACTTC. Encoded protein: CASSIVAGSYEQYF.

The J gene is TRBJ1-1, the V gene TRBV13; the D gene is possibly TRBD1 (5 bases). Trimming pared 5 bases from V and 6 bases from J, leaving 22 bases between. From germline, CDR1 is PRHDT and CDR2 FYEKMQ (reference sequence). CDR3 size: 16 residues. The CDR3 DNA reads as TGTGCCAGCAGCCGAGTGTACTCTGGGGGGTCGGCTGAAGCTTTCTTT. Amino acid sequence: CASSRVYSGGSAEAFF.

The chain recombines TRBV3-1 (or the pseudogene TRBV3-2) with TRBJ1-3; D gene uncertain. The CDR3 runs 15 residues. Germline CDR1 and CDR2: LGHDT and YNNKEL (reference sequence). Trimming pared 1 base from V and 0 bases from J, leaving 7 bases between. Here the CDR3 DNA reads TGTGCCAGCAGCCAAGGCACGGTCTCTGGAAACACCATATATTTT. Protein product: CASSQGTVSGNTIYF.

Written as DNA, the CDR3 is TGTGCCAGCAGCCAGGGACTAGCGGGTGGTGATGAGCAGTTCTTC. Its protein is CASSQGLAGGDEQFF. This chain links TRBV11-2 with TRBJ2-1; 12 bases align to TRBD2. The junction had 7 bases not matched to a gene; V was cut back by 5 bases and J by 8 bases. Germline CDR1 reads SGHAT; CDR2 reads FQNNGV. CDR3 length equals 15 residues.

The chain links TRBV7-9 to TRBJ1-1; TRBD1 aligns across 7 bases. The length of the CDR3 is 13 residues. The trim removed 5 bases at V and 4 bases at J, leaving 4 bases unmatched. Germline values: CDR1 SEHNR, CDR2 FQNEAQ (reference sequence). CDR3 amino acids: CASSRQGSTEAFF. DNA for the CDR3: TGTGCCAGCAGCCGACAGGGATCCACTGAAGCTTTCTTT. Combining the CDR3 with reference TRBV7-9 and TRBJ1-1 gives the whole variable domain DTGVSQNPRHKITKRGQNVTFRCDPISEHNRLYWYRQTLGQGPEFLTYFQNEAQLEKSRLLSDRFSAERPKGSFSTLEIQRTEQGDSAMYLCASSRQGSTEAFFGQGTRLTVV.

The genes are TRBV19 and TRBJ2-5; 7 nucleotides align to TRBD1. V lost 0 bases to trimming and J lost 4 bases; unmatched junction nucleotides: 2. The CDR3 contains 14 residues. Germline values: CDR1 LNHDA, CDR2 SQIVND (reference sequence). The CDR3 here is CASSIEGTAETQYF. The CDR3 DNA is TGTGCCAGTAGTATAGAGGGGACAGCAGAGACCCAGTACTTC.

The chain is built from TRBV5-4 and TRBJ1-3; D unclear. The V end was cut by 0 bases, the J end by 4 bases, with 8 bases between. CDR1 and CDR2 from the germline V gene are SGHNT and YYREEE (reference sequence). There are 14 residues in the CDR3. In DNA form, the CDR3 reads TGTGCCAGCAGCTTGGTGGGCAGCGGAAACACCATATATTTT. As protein: CASSLVGSGNTIYF.

This clone has just one count. The V call is TRBV5-4, the J call TRBJ1-1; D not certain. The CDR3 totals 13 residues. V was cut by 4 bases and J by 2 bases, with 9 bases left in between. CDR1 is SGHNT, CDR2 YYREEE, per germline (reference sequence). CDR3 DNA: TGTGCCAGCAGCCTCACAACCAACACTGAAGCTTTCTTT. It translates to CASSLTTNTEAFF.

This sequence joins TRBV21-1 and TRBJ2-4; TRBD1, the table's D call, was not compared with the DNA. TRBV21-1 has pseudogene status. CDR3 length: 18 residues. CDR3 amino acids: CASSPGGKKGCGKNIQYF. In DNA form, the CDR3 reads TGTGCCAGCAGCCCTGGGGGCAAGAAGGGTTGTGGCAAAAACATTCAGTACTTC.

The CDR3 loop is CASSRITGVSAEAFF. Written as DNA, the CDR3 is TGTGCCAGCAGCCGTATTACAGGGGTTAGCGCTGAAGCTTTCTTT. The chain recombines TRBV5-5 with TRBJ1-1, with 7 bases matching TRBD1. This CDR3 comprises 15 residues. The germline V gene encodes CDR1 SGHKS and CDR2 YYEKEE (reference sequence). V was pared by 4 bases and J by 6 bases, with 12 bases of the junction left unmatched.

The gene calls are TRBV2 and TRBJ1-2; 8 bases agree with TRBD1. The CDR3 contains 12 residues. V was pared by 6 bases and J by 7 bases, with 4 bases of the junction left unmatched. Germline assignment: CDR1 SNHLY and CDR2 FYNNEI. CDR3 in amino acids: CASRRDRGGYTF. The CDR3 bases are TGTGCCAGCAGGCGAGACAGGGGTGGCTACACCTTC.

The chain recombines TRBV9 with TRBJ1-4; unclear D gene. Trimming removed 0 bases at V and 7 bases at J, with 10 bases between. The CDR3 loop spans 14 amino acids. In germline, CDR1 is SGDLS, CDR2 YYNGEE. In nucleotides, the CDR3 is TGTGCCAGCAGCGTAGGGGCAGTGACTGAAAAACTGTTTTTT. Translated: CASSVGAVTEKLFF.

V is TRBV6-6 and J is TRBJ2-7; possibly TRBD1 for D (7 bases). Germline lookup yields CDR1 MNHNY and CDR2 SVGAGI (reference sequence). This CDR3 contains 14 residues. V lost 5 bases and J lost 0, with 11 bases in between. The CDR3 is CASSRQGGSYEQYF. The CDR3 DNA sequence: TGTGCCAGCAGTAGACAGGGAGGCTCCTACGAGCAGTACTTC.